The 16 T cell receptor beta chains given below trace back to one sample, sequenced in a study of shared clonotypes between healthy human individuals. The method was immunoSEQ multiplex PCR; TCRdb's version includes in-frame clones alone and lacks a portion of them. The table shows around 1,900,000 clones, with around 95% occurring only once. Naive-designated CD8 cells lacked CD45RO, were positively enriched for CCR7, and omitted terminally differentiated effector memory CD45RA+ cells. Material for sequencing was naive CD8+ T cells from PBMCs. All receptors derive from a man younger than 35 in good health. Some clones in this sample may be carry-over from other donors' samples.

V is TRBV7-2 and J is TRBJ2-6, with D possibly TRBD1 on 6 matching bases. Trimming removed 5 bases at V and 2 bases at J, with 16 bases between. Looked up from germline, CDR1 is SGHTA and CDR2 is FQGNSA. There are 17 residues in the CDR3. In nucleotides, the CDR3 is TGTGCCAGCAGCAACCGAGACAGGTCCGCTGGGGCCAACGTCCTGACTTTC. Its protein is CASSNRDRSAGANVLTF.

This chain links TRBV7-6 with TRBJ2-1, with 12 bases lining up with TRBD2. The germline CDR1 and CDR2 sequences are SGHVS and FNYEAQ. The CDR3 covers 18 residues. Losses at the gene ends were 3 bases for V and 3 bases for J; bases not matched to a gene: 9. The DNA of the CDR3 is TGTGCCAGCAGCTTCCTATCCCGACTAGCGGGAGTCTACAATGAGCAGTTCTTC. Translating it yields CASSFLSRLAGVYNEQFF.

With regard to this clone: Additional DNA sequences in this sample encode the identical CDR3. The CDR3 loop is CASSVGRESSYEQYF. DNA for the CDR3: TGTGCCAGCAGCGTAGGGCGGGAAAGCTCCTACGAGCAGTACTTC. The V gene is TRBV9, the J gene TRBJ2-7; TRBD2 might be the D (6 bases). Trimming shortened V by 0 bases and J by 0 bases, and 10 bases separated the two germline ends. The V gene's germline CDR1 is SGDLS and CDR2 YYNGEE. The length of the CDR3 is 15 residues.

The chain links TRBV5-1 to TRBJ2-3; TRBD2 might be the D (6 bases). Germline V gene data show CDR1 as SGHRS and CDR2 as YFSETQ. Trimming took 0 bases from V and 6 from J, leaving 20 bases between them. The length of the CDR3 is 17 residues. The CDR3 sequence: CASSLAGGSDLLDTQYF. Written as DNA, the CDR3 is TGCGCCAGCAGCTTGGCTGGGGGGAGCGACCTGTTGGATACGCAGTATTTT.

This clone was seen only a few times. The same CDR3 is also encoded by other DNA sequences in this sample. CDR3 amino acids: CASSVGGRDTEAFF. The CDR3 DNA is TGTGCCAGCAGCGTCGGGGGACGAGACACTGAAGCTTTCTTT. V gene TRBV9 combines with J gene TRBJ1-1, with D perhaps matching TRBD1 (5 bases). CDR3 size: 14 residues. Germline V gene sequence: CDR1 SGDLS, CDR2 YYNGEE. V gave up 2 bases and J gave up 3 bases, with 11 bases separating them.

V is TRBV5-1 and J is TRBJ2-5; D may be TRBD2 (6 bases). With 3 bases removed from V and 5 bases from J, the gap between germline ends came to 17 bases. CDR1 and CDR2 (germline): SGHRS, YFSETQ. The CDR3 has 15 residues. CDR3 nucleotides: TGCGCCAGCAGCTGGGGACTTGGCCTGGGGGAGACCCAGTACTTC. As protein: CASSWGLGLGETQYF.

This chain links TRBV6-5 with TRBJ2-2, with D perhaps matching TRBD2 (5 bases). CDR1 MNHEY and CDR2 SVGAGI come from the germline V gene. This CDR3 has 15 amino acids. V was pared by 1 base and J by 4 bases, with 10 bases between. The DNA of the CDR3 is TGTGCCAGCAGTTACTTGCGGGTTATCACCGGGGAGCTGTTTTTT. Residues: CASSYLRVITGELFF.

V usage is TRBV6-6 and J usage is TRBJ1-1, with D maybe TRBD1 (5 bases). This CDR3 spans 13 amino acids. Germline lookup yields CDR1 MNHNY and CDR2 SVGAGI (reference sequence). V lost 2 bases, J lost 4 bases, and 8 bases lay in between. The CDR3 region is CASSYDRVTEAFF. As DNA, the CDR3 is TGTGCCAGCAGTTACGACAGAGTCACTGAAGCTTTCTTT.

The chain uses TRBV19 and TRBJ2-7; possibly TRBD1 for D (5 bases). CDR1 is LNHDA and CDR2 is SQIVND in the germline V gene (reference sequence). The CDR3 is 13 amino acids. V lost 6 bases and J lost 5, with 14 bases in between. For the CDR3, the DNA is TGTGCCAGTAGGGACAAGGGTTACCACGAGCAGTACTTC. This sequence encodes CASRDKGYHEQYF.

This chain joins TRBV2 and TRBJ1-4, with no clear D. V was trimmed by 3 bases and J by 12 bases, leaving 14 bases between them. Per the germline V gene, CDR1 is SNHLY and CDR2 is FYNNEI. This CDR3 is 13 amino acids long. Here the CDR3 DNA reads TGTGCCAGCAGTGACGGCGGGTGGTTTGAACTGTTTTTT. Amino acid sequence: CASSDGGWFELFF.

V and J are TRBV19 and TRBJ1-5; D might be TRBD1 (5 bases). From germline, CDR1 is LNHDA and CDR2 SQIVND (reference sequence). This CDR3 has 12 residues. V gave up 7 bases and J gave up 2 bases, with 6 bases separating them. The DNA of the CDR3 is TGTGCCAGTATACAGGGCAATCAGCCCCAGCATTTT. Encoded protein: CASIQGNQPQHF.

The rearrangement uses TRBV4-3 and TRBJ1-2; TRBD1 is a possible D gene (5 bases). The V end lost 4 bases, the J end lost 3 bases, and 18 bases lay between the germline ends. CDR1 LGHNA and CDR2 YSLEER come from the germline V gene. This CDR3 region has 16 residues. The CDR3 protein is CASSPSRGSLYYGYTF. In DNA form, the CDR3 reads TGCGCCAGCAGCCCCTCTAGGGGATCCCTCTACTATGGCTACACCTTC.

The genes are TRBV7-9 and TRBJ1-2; D uncertain. The germline V and J ends were trimmed by 5 bases and 2 bases, with 12 bases remaining between them. The length of the CDR3 is 14 residues. The V gene's germline CDR1 is SEHNR and CDR2 FQNEAQ (reference sequence). The CDR3 DNA reads TGTGCCAGCAGCCCGCTGACACCGAACTATGGCTACACCTTC. Its translation: CASSPLTPNYGYTF.

The chain employs TRBV4-1 and TRBJ2-2; TRBD2 is a possible D gene (6 bases). V shed 0 bases and J shed 1 base, with 6 bases lying between them. CDR1 MGHRA and CDR2 YSYEKL come from the germline V gene. The CDR3 loop spans 15 amino acids. CDR3 sequence: CASSQEEGNTGELFF. The CDR3, as DNA: TGCGCCAGCAGCCAAGAGGAGGGGAACACCGGGGAGCTGTTTTTT.

This rearrangement joins TRBV5-8 to TRBJ1-5; D is unclear. There are 14 residues in the CDR3. The germline gives CDR1 SGHTS, CDR2 YDEGEE. Trimming took 0 bases from V and 3 from J, leaving 7 bases between them. The CDR3 region is CASSLGTANQPQHF. CDR3 sequence (DNA): TGTGCCAGCAGCTTGGGGACGGCCAATCAGCCCCAGCATTTT. The full variable domain, rest sourced from reference TRBV5-8 and TRBJ1-5, is EAGVTQSPTHLIKTRGQQATLRCSPISGHTSVYWYQQALGLGLQFLLWYDEGEERNRGNFPPRFSGRQFPNYSSELNVNALELEDSALYLCASSLGTANQPQHFGDGTRLSIL.

The CDR3 protein is CASRATGLDTGELFF. The CDR3 DNA follows: TGTGCCAGCAGGGCGACAGGGTTGGACACCGGGGAGCTGTTTTTT. The chain links TRBV6-6 to TRBJ2-2; 7 nucleotides line up with TRBD1. This CDR3 contains 15 residues. Trimming cost V 6 bases and J 3 bases; bases outside gene matches: 7. From germline, CDR1 is MNHNY and CDR2 SVGAGI (reference sequence).